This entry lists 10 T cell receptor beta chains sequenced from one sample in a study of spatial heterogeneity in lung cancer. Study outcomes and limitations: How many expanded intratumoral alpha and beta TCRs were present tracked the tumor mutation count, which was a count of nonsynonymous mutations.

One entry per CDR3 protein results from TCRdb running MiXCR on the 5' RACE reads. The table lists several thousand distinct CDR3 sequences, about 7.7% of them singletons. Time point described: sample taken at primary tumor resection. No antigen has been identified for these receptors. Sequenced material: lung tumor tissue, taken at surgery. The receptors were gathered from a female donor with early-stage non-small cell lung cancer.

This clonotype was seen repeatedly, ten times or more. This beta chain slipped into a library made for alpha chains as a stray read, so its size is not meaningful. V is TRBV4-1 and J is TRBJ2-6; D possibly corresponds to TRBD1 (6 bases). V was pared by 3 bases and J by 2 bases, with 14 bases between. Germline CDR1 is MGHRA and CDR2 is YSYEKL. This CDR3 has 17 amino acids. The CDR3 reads CASSHMGAGPGANVLTF. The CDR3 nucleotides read TGCGCCAGCAGCCATATGGGGGCGGGTCCTGGGGCCAACGTCCTGACTTTC.

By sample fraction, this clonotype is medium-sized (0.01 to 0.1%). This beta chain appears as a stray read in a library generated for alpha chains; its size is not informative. In DNA, the CDR3 is TGCGCCAGCAGCGAACAGGGGGGGAATGGCTACACCTTC. Its translation: CASSEQGGNGYTF. The rearrangement links TRBV4-3 to TRBJ1-2; 8 nucleotides line up with TRBD1. There are 13 residues in the CDR3. Germline loops: CDR1 LGHNA, CDR2 YSLEER. Germline trimming cut 5 bases from V and 6 bases from J; bases unmatched to any gene: 5.

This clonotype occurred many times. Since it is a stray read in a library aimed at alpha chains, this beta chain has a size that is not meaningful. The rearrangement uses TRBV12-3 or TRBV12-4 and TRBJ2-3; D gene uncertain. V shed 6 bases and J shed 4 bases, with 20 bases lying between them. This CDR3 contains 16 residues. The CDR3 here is CASRPPLGRRADTQYF. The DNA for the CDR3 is TGTGCCAGCAGACCCCCTCTTGGGCGTCGGGCAGATACGCAGTATTTT.

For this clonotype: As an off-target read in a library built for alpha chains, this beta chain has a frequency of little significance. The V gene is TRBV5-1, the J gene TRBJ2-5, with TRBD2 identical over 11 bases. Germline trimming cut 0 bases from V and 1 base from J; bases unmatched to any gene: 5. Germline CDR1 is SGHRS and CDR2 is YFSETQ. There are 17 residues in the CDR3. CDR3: CASSLGQLAGGQETQYF. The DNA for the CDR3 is TGCGCCAGCAGCTTGGGCCAGCTAGCGGGGGGCCAAGAGACCCAGTACTTC. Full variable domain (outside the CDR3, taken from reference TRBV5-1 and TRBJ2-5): KAGVTQTPRYLIKTRGQQVTLSCSPISGHRSVSWYQQTPGQGLQFLFEYFSETQRNKGNFPGRFSGRQFSNSRSEMNVSTLELGDSALYLCASSLGQLAGGQETQYFGPGTRLLVL.

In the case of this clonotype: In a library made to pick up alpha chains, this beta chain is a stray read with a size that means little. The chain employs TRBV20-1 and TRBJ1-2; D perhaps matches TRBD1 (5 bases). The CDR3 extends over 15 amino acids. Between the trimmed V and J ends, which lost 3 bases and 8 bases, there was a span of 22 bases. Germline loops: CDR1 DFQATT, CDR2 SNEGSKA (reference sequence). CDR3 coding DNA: TGCAGTGCTAGGAGGGCGGCAGGGTCCACCGGGGGCTACACCTTC. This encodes CSARRAAGSTGGYTF.

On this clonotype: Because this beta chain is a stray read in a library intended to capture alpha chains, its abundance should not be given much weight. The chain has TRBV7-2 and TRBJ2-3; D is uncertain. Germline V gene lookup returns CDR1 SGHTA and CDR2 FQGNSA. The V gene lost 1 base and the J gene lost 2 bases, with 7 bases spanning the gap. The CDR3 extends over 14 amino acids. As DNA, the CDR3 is TGTGCCAGCAGCTTAGGAGGCGCCACAGATACGCAGTATTTT. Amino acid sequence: CASSLGGATDTQYF.

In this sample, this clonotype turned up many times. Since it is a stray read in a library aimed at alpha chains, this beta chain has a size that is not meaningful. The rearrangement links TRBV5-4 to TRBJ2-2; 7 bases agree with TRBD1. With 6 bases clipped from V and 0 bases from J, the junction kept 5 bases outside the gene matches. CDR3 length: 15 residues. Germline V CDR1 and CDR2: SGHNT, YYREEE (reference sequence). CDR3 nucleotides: TGTGCCAGCACCGAGGGGGCCTCGAACACCGGGGAGCTGTTTTTT. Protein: CASTEGASNTGELFF.

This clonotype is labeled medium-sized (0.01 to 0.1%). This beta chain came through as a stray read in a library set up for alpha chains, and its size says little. The DNA for the CDR3 is TGTGCCAGCAGCTTAGAGTGGGACAGTGGTAATGAAAAACTGTTTTTT. Amino acids: CASSLEWDSGNEKLFF. This chain connects TRBV7-2 to TRBJ1-4; 7 bases are shared with TRBD1. CDR3 length: 16 amino acids. V trimming: 1 base; J trimming: 4 bases; junction bases outside the gene matches: 6. Germline V gene sequence: CDR1 SGHTA, CDR2 FQGNSA.

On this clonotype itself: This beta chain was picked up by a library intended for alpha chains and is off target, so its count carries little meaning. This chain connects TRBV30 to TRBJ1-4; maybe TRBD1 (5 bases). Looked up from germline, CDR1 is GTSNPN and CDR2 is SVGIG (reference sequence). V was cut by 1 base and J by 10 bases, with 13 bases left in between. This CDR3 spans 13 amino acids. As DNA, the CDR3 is TGTGCCTGGAGTGCGCCTCTGGGGGGAAAACTGTTTTTT. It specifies CAWSAPLGGKLFF.

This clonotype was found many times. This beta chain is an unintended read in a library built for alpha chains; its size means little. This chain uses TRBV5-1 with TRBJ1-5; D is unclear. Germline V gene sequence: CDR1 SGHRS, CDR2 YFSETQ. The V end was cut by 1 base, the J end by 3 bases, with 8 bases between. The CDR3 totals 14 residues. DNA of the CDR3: TGCGCCAGCAGCTTGACGGGGAACAATCAGCCCCAGCATTTT. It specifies CASSLTGNNQPQHF. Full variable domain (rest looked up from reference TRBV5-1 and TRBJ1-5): KAGVTQTPRYLIKTRGQQVTLSCSPISGHRSVSWYQQTPGQGLQFLFEYFSETQRNKGNFPGRFSGRQFSNSRSEMNVSTLELGDSALYLCASSLTGNNQPQHFGDGTRLSIL.